The clone carrying this T cell receptor beta chain has just a few counts. Unique molecular identifiers were used in preparing the TCRbeta library. TCRdb independently ran MiXCR on the PCR reads; one entry per CDR3 protein. The sample carries 700,000 to 850,000 distinct CDR3 sequences, roughly 16% recorded once. The data derive from a study of T-cell reconstitution after alpha-beta-depleted transplantation in children. V lost 3 bases, J lost 6 bases, and 13 bases lay in between. Germline CDR1 ENHRY, CDR2 SYGVKD. The CDR3 runs 14 residues. The receptor comes from a male patient younger than 18 who had a stem cell transplant for acute lymphoblastic leukemia, so the T cells may come from the graft donor. This chain connects TRBV10-3 to TRBJ2-3; no reliable D call. This specimen was PBMCs, mostly from graft donor cells, taken 360 days after TCRalphabeta/CD19-depleted stem cell transplant. CDR3 amino acids: CAISDEVGYDTQYF. The CDR3 DNA sequence: TGTGCCATCAGTGATGAAGTCGGGTACGATACGCAGTATTTT.